This T cell receptor beta chain stems from a study of blood T cell repertoires in COVID-19. Turning to the study itself: Samples came from the United States, Italy and Spain, spanning acute and convalescent COVID-19. PBMCs, B-cell-depleted T cells, or T cells were the source of the cDNA or gDNA that made up the material.

This CDR3 is built from 15 residues. Germline V CDR1 and CDR2: SGHRS, YFSETQ. V lost 3 bases and J lost 2, with 9 bases in between. Methods used by the authors: Estimation of nucleated cell counts was performed using reference gene primer amplification. Sequencing used immunoSEQ multiplex PCR; TCRdb keeps in-frame clones, though not all of them. The DNA gave D and trimming, while V, J and clone size come from that table. This sample yields over 120,000 clones, of which 87% are seen a single time; approximately 0.98% belongs to the top ten. The rearrangement links TRBV5-1 to TRBJ2-6; the D gene is possibly TRBD1 (6 bases). Sequencing used peripheral blood. The sequence was collected from a woman aged 45-65 years with acute or convalescent COVID-19. CDR3 residues: CASSSTGPGANVLTF. The CDR3 DNA is TGCGCCAGCAGCTCGACAGGACCTGGGGCCAACGTCCTGACTTTC.